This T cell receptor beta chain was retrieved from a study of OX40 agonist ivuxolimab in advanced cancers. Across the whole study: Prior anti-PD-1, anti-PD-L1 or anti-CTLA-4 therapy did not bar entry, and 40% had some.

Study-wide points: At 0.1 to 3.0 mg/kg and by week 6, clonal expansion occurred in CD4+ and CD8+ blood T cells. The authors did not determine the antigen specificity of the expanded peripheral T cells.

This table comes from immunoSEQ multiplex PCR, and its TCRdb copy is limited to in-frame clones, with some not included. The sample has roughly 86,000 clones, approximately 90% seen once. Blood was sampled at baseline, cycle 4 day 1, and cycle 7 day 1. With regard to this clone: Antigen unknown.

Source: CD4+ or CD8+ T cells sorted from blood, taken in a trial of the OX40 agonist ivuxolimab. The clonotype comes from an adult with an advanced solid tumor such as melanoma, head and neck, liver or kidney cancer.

As DNA, the CDR3 is TGTGCCAGCAGTCCGACAGAGTTCCAAGAGACCCAGTACTTC. Its protein is CASSPTEFQETQYF. The rearrangement links TRBV27 to TRBJ2-5; D might be TRBD1 (5 bases). Germline values: CDR1 MNHEY, CDR2 SMNVEV (reference sequence). The CDR3 has 14 amino acids. With 5 bases removed from V and 1 base from J, the gap between germline ends came to 11 bases.